This T cell receptor (beta chain) was found in a study of shared clonotypes between healthy human individuals. Study overall: The cohort had two women and three men, ages 18 to 49.

Looked up from germline, CDR1 is SNHLY and CDR2 is FYNNEI. This CDR3 has 15 amino acids. V lost 6 bases and J lost 4, with 17 bases in between. At a deep level, the assay was run. Each cell subset's genomic DNA was divided evenly among several immunoSEQ plates. Profiled with immunoSEQ multiplex PCR; TCRdb holds only in-frame clones, not every one. The sample lists a few million clones, over 90% occurring once. The TCR was taken from a man aged 18 to 30 in good health. Some clones in this sample may be carry-over from other donors' samples. The chain uses TRBV2 and TRBJ2-3; the D call may be TRBD1 or TRBD2 (5 bases each). Input material: naive CD4+ T cells from PBMCs. The subset denotes: CD45RA+ positively selected. The CDR3 is CASRHGLRGADTQYF. For the CDR3, the DNA is TGTGCCAGCAGACACGGACTCAGAGGGGCAGATACGCAGTATTTT.